This TCR beta chain was found in a study of response to subunit inactivated influenza vaccine. One entry per CDR3 protein, called by TCRdb with MiXCR from the RT-PCR reads. The sample has roughly 630,000 distinct CDR3 sequences; around 15% are singletons. The CDR3 has 17 amino acids. CDR1 is SGHTA and CDR2 is FQGNSA in the germline V gene. Losses at the gene ends were 2 bases for V and 0 bases for J; bases not matched to a gene: 9. This clonotype has only a few counts. J is TRBJ2-5 and V is TRBV7-2; 7 bases fit TRBD2. This receptor was taken from a man aged 45-65 years who received an inactivated influenza vaccine. Sequenced material: PBMCs from blood, taken around two weeks before vaccination. The CDR3 sequence is CASSLSGLVPDQETQYF. DNA of the CDR3: TGTGCCAGCAGCTTATCAGGACTAGTCCCAGACCAAGAGACCCAGTACTTC.